The 24 T cell receptor beta chains below come from one sample, sequenced in a study of graft-versus-host responses after intestinal transplantation (dated by TCRdb to about 2021). The library was generated by the immunoSEQ multiplex PCR assay. What TCRdb holds here is the immuneACCESS table cut down to in-frame rearrangements. Part of the clones is not present; checked against another copy, under half of the missing clones reflect an unresolved V gene, and the others are unexplained. The table for this sample lists about 120,000 clones; 80% to 95% of them were counted only once. The top ten hold over 0.1% of the sample. What these receptors recognize is not known. In the paper's terms, the time point label means: cells obtained before transplantation from donor or recipient. Sequenced here: unstimulated CD4+ T cells sorted from spleen or lymph node cells, sampled before intestinal transplant. The receptor set was obtained from a human donor who received an intestinal transplant.

The chain uses TRBV9 and TRBJ1-1, with a possible D match to TRBD1 (5 bases). Germline CDR1 and CDR2: SGDLS and YYNGEE. The germline V and J ends were trimmed by 3 bases and 1 base, with 10 bases remaining between them. The CDR3 length is 14 residues. For the CDR3, the DNA is TGTGCCAGCAGCGGCGGGACCGCGAACACTGAAGCTTTCTTT. Translation: CASSGGTANTEAFF.

This clone was seen a single time. The V gene is TRBV30, the J gene TRBJ1-5; a possible D gene is TRBD1 (5 bases). CDR1 and CDR2 from the germline V gene are GTSNPN and SVGIG (reference sequence). CDR3 length equals 14 residues. Trimming removed 0 bases from V and 6 bases from J, with 12 bases in between. The CDR3 nucleotides read TGTGCCTGGAGTGTACAGGAAGGGATTCAGCCCCAGCATTTT. Its protein product is CAWSVQEGIQPQHF.

The chain links TRBV7-3 to TRBJ2-3; TRBD2 agrees at 7 bases. V was pared by 4 bases and J by 4 bases, with 8 bases of the junction left unmatched. This CDR3 has 15 amino acids. In germline, CDR1 is SGHTA, CDR2 FQGTGA. CDR3 coding DNA: TGTGCCAGCAGCTCCGACTTGGGGGGGGCAGATACGCAGTATTTT. Its protein is CASSSDLGGADTQYF.

The genes are TRBV30 and TRBJ2-2; 9 bases are shared with TRBD1. Losses at the gene ends were 3 bases for V and 5 bases for J; bases not matched to a gene: 4. The length of the CDR3 is 14 residues. Germline V lookup: CDR1 GTSNPN, CDR2 SVGIG (reference sequence). CDR3 sequence reads: CAWRGTGRTGELFF. The DNA for the CDR3 is TGTGCCTGGAGAGGGACAGGGAGAACCGGGGAGCTGTTTTTT.

This chain connects TRBV30 to TRBJ1-5, with 8 nucleotides matching TRBD1. The germline V gene has CDR1 GTSNPN and CDR2 SVGIG (reference sequence). The trim removed 4 bases at V and 5 bases at J, leaving 7 bases unmatched. The CDR3 runs 14 residues. CDR3 protein: CAWTLGQGDQPQHF. CDR3 nucleotides: TGTGCCTGGACCCTCGGACAGGGCGATCAGCCCCAGCATTTT. Variable domain in full (rest from reference TRBV30 and TRBJ1-5): SQTIHQWPATLVQPVGSPLSLECTVEGTSNPNLYWYRQAAGRGLQLLFYSVGIGQISSEVPQNLSASRPQDRQFILSSKKLLLSDSGFYLCAWTLGQGDQPQHFGDGTRLSIL.

The chain couples TRBV6-6 to TRBJ2-3; possible D gene TRBD2, 6 bases. Germline V CDR1 and CDR2: MNHNY, SVGAGI (reference sequence). With 4 bases removed from V and 0 bases from J, the gap between germline ends came to 11 bases. This CDR3 is built from 15 residues. The CDR3 here is CASSLEGSSTDTQYF. For the CDR3, the DNA is TGTGCCAGCAGTTTGGAGGGGAGTAGCACAGATACGCAGTATTTT.

The J gene is TRBJ2-3, the V gene TRBV10-3; D not resolved. V dropped 4 bases and J dropped 1 base, with 15 bases sitting between them. The V gene's germline CDR1 is ENHRY and CDR2 SYGVKD. The CDR3 runs to 16 residues. The CDR3 DNA sequence: TGTGCCATCAGTGCCTTTCTTGCGCCTGGCACAGATACGCAGTATTTT. Translating gives CAISAFLAPGTDTQYF.

The V and J genes are TRBV19 and TRBJ1-1; possible D gene TRBD1, 6 bases. From germline, CDR1 is LNHDA and CDR2 SQIVND (reference sequence). V was pared by 7 bases and J by 0 bases, with 15 bases between. This CDR3 spans 15 amino acids. CDR3 in amino acids: CASIRSGDMNTEAFF. The CDR3 nucleotides read TGTGCCAGTATCCGGTCCGGGGACATGAACACTGAAGCTTTCTTT.

J is TRBJ2-5 and V is TRBV18; D remains ambiguous. The germline V gene encodes CDR1 KGHSH and CDR2 LQKENI. V shed 3 bases and J shed 2 bases, with 10 bases lying between them. CDR3 length: 14 amino acids. CDR3 in amino acids: CASSPVTTQETQYF. DNA for the CDR3: TGTGCCAGCTCACCGGTGACAACACAAGAGACCCAGTACTTC.

The chain joins TRBV29-1 to TRBJ2-7; 8 nucleotides align to TRBD1. The CDR3 consists of 13 residues. The ends lost 7 bases at V and 0 bases at J; junction bases unmatched: 5. CDR1 SQVTM and CDR2 ANQGSEA come from the germline V gene. CDR3 loop: CSAGTGSSYEQYF. The DNA for the CDR3 is TGCAGCGCCGGGACAGGAAGCTCCTACGAGCAGTACTTC.

This chain uses TRBV10-2 with TRBJ2-5; the match to TRBD1 covers 7 bases. The tail of the sequence fits TRBJ2-7 better, so the J call may be wrong. Per germline, CDR1 WSHSY and CDR2 SAAADI. The CDR3 totals 14 residues. The CDR3 sequence: CASSEWTGTYEQYF. CDR3 nucleotide sequence: TGCGCCAGCAGTGAGTGGACAGGAACCTACGAGCAGTACTTC.

A single count supports this clone. The V and J genes are TRBV29-1 and TRBJ2-7; TRBD1 agrees at 7 bases. J was trimmed by 0 bases and V by 7 bases; bases with no gene match: 3. The CDR3 has 12 amino acids. Germline V lookup: CDR1 SQVTM, CDR2 ANQGSEA. The CDR3 coding sequence is TGCAGCGGAGGGGGCCCCTCCTACGAGCAGTACTTC. Protein: CSGGGPSYEQYF.

The chain has TRBV6-6 and TRBJ2-1; TRBD1 might be the D (6 bases). Germline V gives CDR1 MNHNY, CDR2 SVGAGI (reference sequence). The CDR3 has 13 residues. The germline V and J ends were trimmed by 6 bases and 7 bases, with 13 bases remaining between them. The CDR3 loop reads CASSYQGPNEQFF. DNA of the CDR3: TGTGCCAGCAGCTACCAGGGGCCGAATGAGCAGTTCTTC.

V usage is TRBV29-1 and J usage is TRBJ1-1; possibly TRBD1 for D (5 bases). V lost 6 bases and J lost 2, with 16 bases in between. The CDR3 contains 14 residues. Germline CDR1 and CDR2: SQVTM and ANQGSEA. CDR3: CSVELGRGNTEAFF. The CDR3 nucleotides read TGCAGCGTCGAGCTGGGGAGGGGTAACACTGAAGCTTTCTTT.

This clone was seen just once. The chain has TRBV6-1 and TRBJ1-5; 8 bases are shared with TRBD1. The CDR3 covers 15 residues. J gave up 7 bases and V 1 base, and 6 bases lay outside the gene matches. CDR1 is MNHNS and CDR2 is SASEGT in the germline V gene. CDR3 in amino acids: CASSEVTGGGQPQHF. For the CDR3, the DNA is TGTGCCAGCAGTGAAGTAACAGGGGGAGGCCAGCCCCAGCATTTT.

This chain links TRBV5-1 with TRBJ1-5; D unclear. Between the trimmed V and J ends, which lost 0 bases and 6 bases, there was a span of 10 bases. The CDR3 has 14 amino acids. Looked up from germline, CDR1 is SGHRS and CDR2 is YFSETQ. The CDR3 here is CASSLVAGIQPQHF. Here the CDR3 DNA reads TGCGCCAGCAGCTTGGTTGCAGGTATTCAGCCCCAGCATTTT.

The chain recombines TRBV7-3 with TRBJ2-2, with TRBD2 matching 13 bases. Germline loops: CDR1 SGHTA, CDR2 FQGTGA. The CDR3 contains 15 residues. V was clipped by 3 bases and J by 6 bases; unmatched bases: 1. The DNA for the CDR3 is TGTGCCAGCAGCTTTGGACTAGCGGGAGCCGGGGAGCTGTTTTTT. It yields the protein CASSFGLAGAGELFF. Combining the CDR3 with reference TRBV7-3 and TRBJ2-2 gives the whole variable domain GAGVSQTPSNKVTEKGKYVELRCDPISGHTALYWYRQSLGQGPEFLIYFQGTGAADDSGLPNDRFFAVRPEGSVSTLKIQRTERGDSAVYLCASSFGLAGAGELFFGEGSRLTVL.

The chain employs TRBV29-1 and TRBJ2-1, with 7 bases aligning to TRBD2. The V segment lost 0 bases and the J segment 5 bases; nucleotides outside the gene matches: 16. Germline V gene sequence: CDR1 SQVTM, CDR2 ANQGSEA. This CDR3 has 18 residues. The CDR3 DNA reads TGCAGCGTTGAAGATTGGGGGGGGAGGGCTCGTGTGAACAATGAGCAGTTCTTC. It codes for CSVEDWGGRARVNNEQFF.

The rearrangement joins TRBV14 to TRBJ2-7, with 14 positions matching TRBD2. V was pared by 0 bases and J by 4 bases, with 14 bases of the junction left unmatched. CDR1 and CDR2 from the germline V gene are SGHDN and FVKESK. The CDR3 consists of 20 residues. The CDR3 DNA sequence: TGTGCCAGCAGCCAAGATATCCGGACTAGCGGGAGGACGGGCCCATACGAGCAGTACTTC. Protein sequence: CASSQDIRTSGRTGPYEQYF.

In the case of this clone: In the same sample, other DNA sequences code for this CDR3. The chain is built from TRBV5-1 and TRBJ2-5, with 9 bases lining up with TRBD2. V gave up 2 bases and J gave up 4 bases; unmatched junction bases: 6. The CDR3 loop spans 15 amino acids. Germline V gene data show CDR1 as SGHRS and CDR2 as YFSETQ. CDR3 amino acids: CASSLAAGGGETQYF. The CDR3 region has the DNA TGCGCCAGCAGCTTAGCAGCGGGAGGAGGAGAGACCCAGTACTTC. The full variable domain, its missing parts supplied by reference TRBV5-1 and TRBJ2-5, is KAGVTQTPRYLIKTRGQQVTLSCSPISGHRSVSWYQQTPGQGLQFLFEYFSETQRNKGNFPGRFSGRQFSNSRSEMNVSTLELGDSALYLCASSLAAGGGETQYFGPGTRLLVL.

The DNA for the CDR3 is TGTGCCAGCAGCCAACCCCCCGGACAGGGGCGATTTTATGAGCAGTTCTTC. Residues: CASSQPPGQGRFYEQFF. This sequence joins TRBV13 and TRBJ2-1; 9 bases match TRBD1. CDR3 length: 17 amino acids. Germline assignment: CDR1 PRHDT and CDR2 FYEKMQ (reference sequence). V lost 5 bases and J lost 8; bases outside the gene matches: 16.

This chain uses TRBV6-5 with TRBJ1-1, with 8 bases lining up with TRBD1. This CDR3 region has 15 residues. The V segment lost 0 bases and the J segment 7 bases; nucleotides outside the gene matches: 7. The germline V gene encodes CDR1 MNHEY and CDR2 SVGAGI. The chain's CDR3 is CASSYSVPGQDEAFF. CDR3 in DNA: TGTGCCAGCAGTTACTCGGTTCCGGGACAGGATGAAGCTTTCTTT.

This chain connects TRBV5-1 to TRBJ2-5, with 9 bases aligning to TRBD1. The CDR3 has 15 residues. In germline, CDR1 is SGHRS, CDR2 YFSETQ. V was clipped by 0 bases and J by 5 bases; unmatched bases: 5. The DNA for the CDR3 is TGCGCCAGCAGCTTGGGGGACAGGGTCGGCGAGACCCAGTACTTC. Its protein product is CASSLGDRVGETQYF.

The chain carries TRBV5-4 and TRBJ2-1; a weak D match, TRBD1 (8 bases). Looked up from germline, CDR1 is SGHNT and CDR2 is YYREEE (reference sequence). The CDR3 runs 15 residues. The V end was cut by 0 bases, the J end by 4 bases, with 11 bases between. The CDR3 reads CASSLDRGGYNEQFF. CDR3 nucleotide sequence: TGTGCCAGCAGCTTGGACAGGGGGGGATACAATGAGCAGTTCTTC.